These 25 T cell receptor beta chains were sequenced from one sample in a study of blood T cell repertoires in COVID-19. TCRdb's table, derived via immunoSEQ multiplex PCR, lists solely in-frame clones and lacks some. The sample yields some 89,000 clones, more than 60% seen once. Sequencing was carried out using peripheral blood. The receptors shown here come from a man between 65 and 80 years old with acute or convalescent COVID-19.

The chain is built from TRBV15 and TRBJ2-1; 11 bases fit TRBD2. Losses at the gene ends were 5 bases for V and 9 bases for J; bases not matched to a gene: 9. The CDR3 contains 15 residues. Germline CDR1 and CDR2: LNHNV and YYDKDF (reference sequence). CDR3 sequence reads: CATSPQTSGVGEQFF. The CDR3, as DNA: TGTGCCACCAGCCCCCAGACTAGCGGGGTCGGTGAGCAGTTCTTC.

The chain recombines TRBV28 with TRBJ1-4; D is unclear. With 3 bases removed from V and 4 bases from J, the gap between germline ends came to 9 bases. The CDR3 totals 14 residues. Germline CDR1 MDHEN, CDR2 SYDVKM. CDR3 coding DNA: TGTGCCAGCAGTTTGACTCAGATTAATGAAAAACTGTTTTTT. Amino acid sequence: CASSLTQINEKLFF.

The V gene is TRBV7-6, the J gene TRBJ1-2; the match to TRBD1 covers 7 bases. The CDR3 runs to 16 residues. J lost 2 bases, V lost 5 bases, and 11 bases had no gene match. Germline V gene data show CDR1 as SGHVS and CDR2 as FNYEAQ. DNA for the CDR3: TGTGCCAGCAGCACCTCGGACAGGCCAGGGAACTATGGCTACACCTTC. Its translation is CASSTSDRPGNYGYTF.

This sequence joins TRBV24-1 and TRBJ2-1, with 11 positions matching TRBD2. V shed 4 bases, J shed 8 bases, and the junction held 6 bases outside the gene matches. Germline CDR1 is KGHDR and CDR2 is SFDVKD. This CDR3 contains 15 residues. The CDR3 spells CATSEPGLAADEQFF. The CDR3 coding sequence is TGTGCCACCAGTGAACCGGGACTAGCGGCGGATGAGCAGTTCTTC.

The chain employs TRBV7-8 and TRBJ2-7, with a possible D match to TRBD1 (5 bases). The V gene lost 3 bases and the J gene lost 3 bases, with 9 bases spanning the gap. The CDR3 sequence is 13 residues long. Per germline, CDR1 SGHVS and CDR2 FQNEAQ. The CDR3 loop is CASSFQGNYEQYF. DNA of the CDR3: TGTGCCAGCAGCTTTCAGGGAAACTACGAGCAGTACTTC.

V usage is TRBV19 and J usage is TRBJ2-5; the match to TRBD2 covers 9 bases. The junction had 4 bases not matched to a gene; V was cut back by 7 bases and J by 1 base. The CDR3 runs to 14 residues. Germline loops: CDR1 LNHDA, CDR2 SQIVND (reference sequence). DNA of the CDR3: TGTGCCAGTAAAAGCGGGGGGTCCCAAGAGACCCAGTACTTC. It codes for CASKSGGSQETQYF.

This chain uses TRBV7-6 with TRBJ1-3, with TRBD1 identical over 8 bases. This CDR3 is 16 amino acids long. The germline gives CDR1 SGHVS, CDR2 FNYEAQ. After removal of 0 bases from V and 3 bases from J, the junction contained 4 bases not matched to a gene. For the CDR3, the DNA is TGTGCCAGCAGCTTAGCTGTCAGGGGGCGTGGAAACACCATATATTTT. Protein sequence: CASSLAVRGRGNTIYF.

This clone was seen only once. V and J are TRBV10-3 and TRBJ2-1; D is perhaps TRBD2 (5 bases). Per germline, CDR1 ENHRY and CDR2 SYGVKD. V dropped 2 bases and J dropped 2 bases, with 13 bases sitting between them. CDR3 size: 16 residues. This CDR3 reads CAISEEGSPTYNEQFF. The CDR3 region has the DNA TGTGCCATCAGTGAGGAGGGCAGTCCAACCTACAATGAGCAGTTCTTC.

This clone was seen just once. The CDR3 DNA reads TGTGCCAGCAGCGTTGACAGGGTGAGGGAGACCCAGTACTTC. Its protein product is CASSVDRVRETQYF. The chain recombines TRBV9 with TRBJ2-5; the match to TRBD1 covers 7 bases. The CDR3 is 14 amino acids. The germline V gene encodes CDR1 SGDLS and CDR2 YYNGEE. With V trimmed by 2 bases and J by 5 bases, 6 bases remained unmatched.

The rearrangement links TRBV7-3 to TRBJ2-3; a weak D match, TRBD1 (5 bases). Per the germline V gene, CDR1 is SGHTA and CDR2 is FQGTGA. This CDR3 contains 13 residues. Between the trimmed V and J ends, which lost 5 bases and 5 bases, there was a span of 11 bases. The CDR3 is CASSRSRVDTQYF. The CDR3 nucleotides read TGTGCCAGCAGCAGAAGCAGGGTAGATACGCAGTATTTT.

This clone was seen a single time. The chain couples TRBV4-1 to TRBJ1-1; 7 bases fit TRBD1. The trim removed 4 bases at V and 5 bases at J, leaving 10 bases unmatched. Germline values: CDR1 MGHRA, CDR2 YSYEKL. This CDR3 region has 15 residues. CDR3 residues: CASSPTRTGRTEAFF. CDR3 DNA: TGCGCCAGCAGCCCTACTAGGACAGGCCGGACTGAAGCTTTCTTT.

V and J are TRBV5-6 and TRBJ2-3; 10 nucleotides agree with TRBD2. V gave up 0 bases and J gave up 2 bases; unmatched junction bases: 6. The CDR3 is made up of 17 amino acids. Per the germline V gene, CDR1 is SGHDT and CDR2 is YYEEEE. CDR3 DNA: TGTGCCAGCAGCTTGGTACTAGCGGGGATACCCACAGATACGCAGTATTTT. Encoded protein: CASSLVLAGIPTDTQYF.

This clone has only one observation. The rearrangement joins TRBV5-4 to TRBJ2-5; no reliable D call. V shed 4 bases and J shed 2 bases, with 9 bases lying between them. Germline V gene sequence: CDR1 SGHNT, CDR2 YYREEE (reference sequence). The CDR3 is 13 amino acids. The CDR3 reads CASSPSGQETQYF. Here the CDR3 DNA reads TGTGCCAGCAGCCCCTCGGGTCAAGAGACCCAGTACTTC. Full variable domain (rest looked up from reference TRBV5-4 and TRBJ2-5): ETGVTQSPTHLIKTRGQQVTLRCSSQSGHNTVSWYQQALGQGPQFIFQYYREEENGRGNFPPRFSGLQFPNYSSELNVNALELDDSALYLCASSPSGQETQYFGPGTRLLVL.

The gene calls are TRBV15 and TRBJ2-5, with 10 bases identical to TRBD2. The CDR3 contains 14 residues. Germline-derived CDR1 and CDR2 are LNHNV and YYDKDF (reference sequence). V shed 5 bases and J 3 bases; nucleotides not matched to a gene: 3. This CDR3 reads CATSRGLAEETQYF. As DNA, the CDR3 is TGTGCCACCAGCCGCGGACTAGCGGAAGAGACCCAGTACTTC.

The chain uses TRBV18 and TRBJ1-3, with D unclear. CDR1 is KGHSH, CDR2 LQKENI, per germline. The CDR3 is made up of 13 amino acids. Trimming left V 3 bases short and J 4 bases short, with 7 bases between. CDR3 sequence: CASSPNRGNTIYF. In DNA form, the CDR3 reads TGTGCCAGCTCACCGAACAGAGGAAACACCATATATTTT. Complete variable domain (other parts from reference TRBV18 and TRBJ1-3): NAGVMQNPRHLVRRRGQEARLRCSPMKGHSHVYWYRQLPEEGLKFMVYLQKENIIDESGMPKERFSAEFPKEGPSILRIQQVVRGDSAAYFCASSPNRGNTIYFGEGSWLTVV.

This clone was seen just once. CDR3 DNA: TGTGCCAGCAGCTTAGGACAGGGGAGCTCCTACGAGCAGTACTTC. As protein: CASSLGQGSSYEQYF. The chain couples TRBV7-8 to TRBJ2-7; 8 bases fit TRBD1. V trimming: 1 base; J trimming: 0 bases; junction bases outside the gene matches: 2. The CDR3 has 15 residues. CDR1 and CDR2 (germline): SGHVS, FQNEAQ.

V usage is TRBV28 and J usage is TRBJ1-2, with 9 bases matching TRBD1. CDR3 length: 14 amino acids. Trimming took 3 bases from V and 8 from J; bases not matched to a gene: 7. Germline values: CDR1 MDHEN, CDR2 SYDVKM. CDR3 DNA: TGTGCCAGCAGTTTCCTGACAGGGGGTTTAGGCTACACCTTC. Translation gives CASSFLTGGLGYTF.

The chain carries TRBV28 and TRBJ2-2; 8 nucleotides line up with TRBD1. The CDR3 covers 13 residues. V shed 4 bases and J 5 bases; nucleotides not matched to a gene: 0. From germline, CDR1 is MDHEN and CDR2 SYDVKM. This chain's CDR3 is CASSWTGTGELFF. The DNA of the CDR3 is TGTGCCAGCAGTTGGACAGGGACCGGGGAGCTGTTTTTT.

The chain recombines TRBV20-1 with TRBJ2-5; TRBD1 agrees at 9 bases. Trimming cost V 3 bases and J 0 bases; bases outside gene matches: 11. Germline assignment: CDR1 DFQATT and CDR2 SNEGSKA (reference sequence). This CDR3 region has 17 residues. CDR3 residues: CSASNDRGTWYQETQYF. CDR3 coding DNA: TGCAGTGCTAGTAATGACAGGGGGACTTGGTACCAAGAGACCCAGTACTTC.

DNA for the CDR3: TGTGCCAGCAGCCAAGGGGGCTCGAGCACCATATATTTT. Its translation: CASSQGGSSTIYF. The rearrangement links TRBV3-1 (or the pseudogene TRBV3-2) to TRBJ1-3, with a tentative D call TRBD1 (5 bases). This CDR3 has 13 amino acids. V dropped 1 base and J dropped 9 bases, with 10 bases sitting between them. In germline, CDR1 is LGHDT, CDR2 YNNKEL (reference sequence).

The chain carries TRBV14 and TRBJ2-7, with D possibly TRBD1 on 6 matching bases. The germline V and J ends were trimmed by 1 base and 0 bases, with 16 bases remaining between them. Germline V gene lookup returns CDR1 SGHDN and CDR2 FVKESK. The CDR3 consists of 17 residues. The CDR3 coding sequence is TGTGCCAGCAGCCAAGGGGGATTTCAGGGGAGCTCCTACGAGCAGTACGTC. The encoded protein is CASSQGGFQGSSYEQYV.

This clone turned up a few times. This chain joins TRBV25-1 and TRBJ1-5; TRBD1 might be the D (5 bases). CDR3 length: 13 residues. The V end lost 6 bases, the J end lost 2 bases, and 8 bases lay between the germline ends. The germline gives CDR1 MGHDK, CDR2 SYGVNS. The CDR3 reads CASSGGGNQPQHF. The CDR3 DNA is TGTGCCAGCAGCGGGGGGGGCAATCAGCCCCAGCATTTT. The variable domain in full, with the rest retrieved from reference TRBV25-1 and TRBJ1-5, is EADIYQTPRYLVIGTGKKITLECSQTMGHDKMYWYQQDPGMELHLIHYSYGVNSTEKGDLSSESTVSRIRTEHFPLTLESARPSHTSQYLCASSGGGNQPQHFGDGTRLSIL.

This clone has only a few counts. Other DNA sequences within the sample encode an identical CDR3. The V gene is TRBV7-9, the J gene TRBJ2-2, with 9 bases aligning to TRBD1. CDR3 length equals 15 residues. In germline, CDR1 is SEHNR, CDR2 FQNEAQ (reference sequence). The V segment lost 2 bases and the J segment 3 bases; nucleotides outside the gene matches: 1. CDR3 residues: CASSLRDRDTGELFF. CDR3 nucleotides: TGTGCCAGCAGCTTAAGGGACAGGGACACCGGGGAGCTGTTTTTT.

This rearrangement joins TRBV9 to TRBJ2-1; D might be TRBD2 (6 bases). Germline assignment: CDR1 SGDLS and CDR2 YYNGEE. CDR3 length: 14 amino acids. The germline V and J ends were trimmed by 3 bases and 0 bases, with 7 bases remaining between them. The CDR3 nucleotides read TGTGCCAGCAGCGAGGGACTCTCCTACAATGAGCAGTTCTTC. Translated: CASSEGLSYNEQFF.

This clone has just a few counts. This sequence joins TRBV29-1 and TRBJ1-2; D uncertain. The CDR3 is 11 residues long. The V gene's germline CDR1 is SQVTM and CDR2 ANQGSEA. V lost 4 bases to trimming and J lost 5 bases, with 8 bases between them. The CDR3 reads CSVGQKYGYTF. The CDR3 coding sequence is TGCAGCGTTGGGCAGAAATATGGCTACACCTTC.